This TCR beta chain was captured in a study of shared clonotypes between healthy human individuals. General study points: Generally, naive subsets (rather than memory subsets) showed larger estimated richness.

The data were produced by immunoSEQ multiplex PCR, yet TCRdb's version contains in-frame clones alone and is incomplete. The data contain fewer than 3 million clones, 85% to 95% of them singletons. Points on this clone: Its antigen is undetermined.

From germline, CDR1 is MNHEY and CDR2 SVGAGI. V was pared by 4 bases and J by 4 bases, with 10 bases between. This CDR3 has 13 amino acids. The receptor comes from a man in his late teens or twenties in good health. Some clones in this sample may be carry-over from other donors' samples. The sample consisted of naive CD4+ T cells from PBMCs. Specified subset: CD45RA+ positively selected. The V call is TRBV6-5, the J call TRBJ1-2; unclear D gene. The CDR3 region has the DNA TGTGCCAGCAGTTTGGACGGATTCTATGGCTACACCTTC. Its translation: CASSLDGFYGYTF.